The sequence of this T cell receptor (beta chain) was determined in a study of CD8 T cells in ankylosing spondylitis. Broader study findings: Disease-linked clones bore a CD8+ phenotype, appearing relatively rarely in peripheral blood. Within ankylosing spondylitis blood, a TCR beta motif made up of fewer than ten highly homologous variants appeared to be characteristic.

There are 16 residues in the CDR3. V lost 2 bases, J lost 3 bases, and 15 bases lay in between. Germline CDR1 is MDHEN and CDR2 is SYDVKM. For this clonotype: Its specificity is not known.

Quantitative barcoded 5'-RACE was used to prepare TCR beta libraries. TCRdb processed the 5' RACE reads anew with MiXCR; each CDR3 protein has one entry. The repertoire includes about 340,000 distinct CDR3 sequences, approximately 20% of them detected once, and approximately 14% sits in the top ten. Source material: blood, either unsorted or a sorted T cell fraction (not recorded which). The rearrangement links TRBV28 to TRBJ2-3; no clear D gene. The origin of this receptor is a male donor with ankylosing spondylitis or in good health (not recorded which). The chain's CDR3 is CASSLPVGKETDTQYF. Written as DNA, the CDR3 is TGTGCCAGCAGTTTACCTGTGGGGAAGGAGACAGATACGCAGTATTTT.